This passage covers 26 T cell receptor beta chains from one sample sequenced in a study of preoperative IRX-2 immunotherapy in early breast cancer. Libraries were prepared by immunoSEQ multiplex PCR; TCRdb keeps only in-frame clonotypes and omits some of them. The sample includes some 99,000 clones, 86% of them seen just once. Treatment indicated: preoperative locoregional IRX-2 cytokine immunotherapy. This sample comprised tumor tissue, obtained after IRX-2 immunotherapy. The receptors here all came from a human donor with breast cancer.

The V call is TRBV18, the J call TRBJ1-1; tentatively, D is TRBD1 (6 bases). Trimming cost V 6 bases and J 5 bases, with 16 bases left between them. The CDR3 totals 14 residues. Germline V gene lookup returns CDR1 KGHSH and CDR2 LQKENI. Here the CDR3 reads CASSRLGGSTEAFF. The CDR3, as DNA: TGTGCCAGCTCCCGGCTAGGGGGTAGTACTGAAGCTTTCTTT.

The chain recombines TRBV5-1 with TRBJ1-2; D not resolved. The CDR3 loop spans 17 amino acids. Looked up from germline, CDR1 is SGHRS and CDR2 is YFSETQ. Trimming left V 1 base short and J 0 bases short, with 16 bases between. The CDR3 is CASSLPSGTGTNYGYTF. CDR3 sequence (DNA): TGCGCCAGCAGCTTGCCGTCAGGAACCGGTACTAACTATGGCTACACCTTC.

J is TRBJ2-2 and V is TRBV5-1; D perhaps matches TRBD1 (6 bases). The V end was cut by 3 bases, the J end by 3 bases, with 9 bases between. The CDR3 is made up of 14 amino acids. Germline loops: CDR1 SGHRS, CDR2 YFSETQ. CDR3 nucleotides: TGCGCCAGCAGCTCGGGACAATACACCGGGGAGCTGTTTTTT. Encoded protein: CASSSGQYTGELFF.

The chain joins TRBV19 to TRBJ1-1; D remains unclear. Germline CDR1 reads LNHDA; CDR2 reads SQIVND (reference sequence). The length of the CDR3 is 13 residues. With 0 bases removed from V and 3 bases from J, the gap between germline ends came to 5 bases. The CDR3 reads CASSIERDTEAFF. The CDR3, as DNA: TGTGCCAGTAGTATAGAAAGGGACACTGAAGCTTTCTTT.

The chain has TRBV15 and TRBJ2-7, with 8 bases aligning to TRBD1. This CDR3 is built from 14 residues. In germline, CDR1 is LNHNV, CDR2 YYDKDF (reference sequence). V lost 6 bases, J lost 3 bases, and 7 bases stayed unmatched. The DNA for the CDR3 is TGTGCCACCAGATTGACAGGGGTGAACTACGAGCAGTACTTC. This encodes CATRLTGVNYEQYF.

The chain links TRBV7-6 to TRBJ1-2; maybe TRBD1 (5 bases). The V end was cut by 0 bases, the J end by 6 bases, with 11 bases between. Germline V gives CDR1 SGHVS, CDR2 FNYEAQ. This CDR3 has 14 amino acids. This chain's CDR3 is CASSLAAGQNGYTF. The CDR3 coding sequence is TGTGCCAGCAGCTTAGCGGCAGGGCAGAATGGCTACACCTTC. Together with reference TRBV7-6 and TRBJ1-2, the CDR3 gives the full variable domain: GAGVSQSPRYKVTKRGQDVALRCDPISGHVSLYWYRQALGQGPEFLTYFNYEAQQDKSGLPNDRFSAERPEGSISTLTIQRTEQRDSAMYRCASSLAAGQNGYTFGSGTRLTVV.

The rearrangement uses TRBV19 and TRBJ1-5, with D hard to call. There are 16 residues in the CDR3. Germline V gene data show CDR1 as LNHDA and CDR2 as SQIVND (reference sequence). Between the trimmed V and J ends, which lost 6 bases and 3 bases, there was a span of 18 bases. CDR3 bases: TGTGCCAGTAGCCCGATAGCGGTGGGTGACAATCAGCCCCAGCATTTT. Translation: CASSPIAVGDNQPQHF.

V is TRBV22-1 and J is TRBJ2-5; the D segment call TRBD2 is taken from the table without a DNA check. TRBV22-1 counts as a pseudogene. The CDR3 sequence is 12 residues long. CDR3 in amino acids: CASSDGPGIQYF. The CDR3 DNA reads TGTGCCAGCAGTGACGGTCCGGGGATCCAGTACTTC.

This sequence joins TRBV7-2 and TRBJ2-3; D call uncertain. Germline values: CDR1 SGHTA, CDR2 FQGNSA. Trimming shortened V by 1 base and J by 5 bases, and 10 bases separated the two germline ends. This CDR3 comprises 14 residues. The CDR3 sequence is CASSLGGFRDTQYF. The CDR3 DNA reads TGTGCCAGCAGCTTAGGGGGTTTCAGAGATACGCAGTATTTT.

The gene calls are TRBV5-1 and TRBJ1-5, with D possibly matching TRBD1 (6 bases). Trimming left V 4 bases short and J 5 bases short, with 16 bases between. This CDR3 spans 15 amino acids. Germline assignment: CDR1 SGHRS and CDR2 YFSETQ. CDR3 residues: CASSHSSGADQPQHF. The CDR3 DNA is TGCGCCAGCAGCCATTCCTCGGGGGCTGATCAGCCCCAGCATTTT.

This clone was counted once. V gene TRBV28 combines with J gene TRBJ1-6; D gene uncertain. CDR3 length equals 15 residues. Trimming pared 6 bases from V and 5 bases from J, leaving 14 bases between. CDR1 is MDHEN, CDR2 SYDVKM, per germline. CDR3 sequence reads: CASSSLQVDNSPLHF. The CDR3, as DNA: TGTGCCAGCAGCTCCCTGCAGGTCGATAATTCACCCCTCCACTTT. Combining the CDR3 with reference TRBV28 and TRBJ1-6 gives the whole variable domain DVKVTQSSRYLVKRTGEKVFLECVQDMDHENMFWYRQDPGLGLRLIYFSYDVKMKEKGDIPEGYSVSREKKERFSLILESASTNQTSMYLCASSSLQVDNSPLHFGNGTRLTVT.

The chain couples TRBV23-1 to TRBJ2-7; TRBD2 aligns across 7 bases. TRBV23-1 is assigned to the ORF class and has an uncertain function. This CDR3 has 13 residues. The trim removed 8 bases at V and 4 bases at J, leaving 8 bases unmatched. CDR3 sequence: CASERDLGYEQYF. The CDR3 nucleotides are TGCGCCAGCGAGCGGGACCTGGGGTACGAGCAGTACTTC.

The chain uses TRBV11-3 and TRBJ1-2; D is possibly TRBD1 (5 bases). This CDR3 comprises 15 residues. Looked up from germline, CDR1 is SGHNT and CDR2 is YENEEA. Deletions cut 0 bases from V and 7 bases from J, with 15 bases between. In DNA form, the CDR3 reads TGTGCCAGCAGCTTAGAACGACGGGGCACCACTGGCTACACCTTC. Encoded protein: CASSLERRGTTGYTF.

The CDR3 region has the DNA TGTGCCAGCAGTCCCCCGACAGGGGCCTACGAGCAGTACTTC. Protein product: CASSPPTGAYEQYF. The V gene is TRBV28, the J gene TRBJ2-7, with TRBD1 matching over 8 bases. The CDR3 has 14 amino acids. The junction had 5 bases not matched to a gene; V was cut back by 5 bases and J by 2 bases. CDR1 and CDR2 from the germline V gene are MDHEN and SYDVKM.

V and J are TRBV29-1 and TRBJ1-2; 7 bases align to TRBD1. The CDR3 extends over 13 amino acids. Germline V gene data show CDR1 as SQVTM and CDR2 as ANQGSEA. Germline trimming cut 0 bases from V and 5 bases from J; bases unmatched to any gene: 3. CDR3 DNA: TGCAGCGTTGAAGAAGGGACAGTTTATGGCTACACCTTC. As protein: CSVEEGTVYGYTF.

The chain carries TRBV7-6 and TRBJ2-1; TRBD1 aligns across 8 bases. The length of the CDR3 is 15 residues. Germline V CDR1 and CDR2: SGHVS, FNYEAQ. V trimming: 5 bases; J trimming: 3 bases; junction bases outside the gene matches: 6. In DNA, the CDR3 is TGTGCCAGCAGCCCCGGGACAGGAGACTACAATGAGCAGTTCTTC. Translating it yields CASSPGTGDYNEQFF.

V is TRBV12-5 and J is TRBJ2-1; 12 bases agree with TRBD1. This CDR3 region has 16 residues. Germline V CDR1 and CDR2: LGHNT, FRNRAP. The CDR3 sequence: CASTSSGTGGAGEQFF. The CDR3 DNA reads as TGTGCCAGCACCTCCTCCGGGACAGGGGGCGCAGGGGAGCAGTTCTTC.

The chain employs TRBV6-7 and TRBJ2-3; D remains ambiguous. TRBV6-7 is reported as an ORF; its role is uncertain. The CDR3 spans 11 residues. V was cut by 4 bases and J by 4 bases, with 3 bases left in between. The CDR3 DNA follows: TGTGCCAGCAGTTGGGCAGATACGCAGTATTTT. Its translation is CASSWADTQYF.

The chain links TRBV28 to TRBJ1-5, with no clear D. V lost 7 bases and J lost 4, with 23 bases in between. Per the germline V gene, CDR1 is MDHEN and CDR2 is SYDVKM. This CDR3 region has 17 residues. In DNA form, the CDR3 reads TGTGCCAGCACTCCCATTTGGGGTCAGGTGGGAAATCAGCCCCAGCATTTT. Amino acids: CASTPIWGQVGNQPQHF.

V gene TRBV7-1 combines with J gene TRBJ1-2; no clear D gene. TRBV7-1 is an open reading frame, and its role is uncertain. The CDR3 sequence is 13 residues long. The V end was cut by 5 bases, the J end by 5 bases, with 12 bases between. CDR3 sequence (DNA): TGTGCCAGCAGCCCCGATTTCGAATATGGCTACACCTTC. This codes for CASSPDFEYGYTF.

J is TRBJ1-4 and V is TRBV29-1; maybe TRBD1 (5 bases). This CDR3 has 18 residues. The germline CDR1 and CDR2 sequences are SQVTM and ANQGSEA. V was pared by 0 bases and J by 10 bases, with 27 bases between. CDR3 nucleotides: TGCAGCGTTGAAGATCGATTAGGGGCGGGGCGGGGAGCCCGAAAACTGTTTTTT. Amino acid sequence: CSVEDRLGAGRGARKLFF.

This clone was detected once. This chain links TRBV30 with TRBJ1-3, with D unresolved. This CDR3 is 13 amino acids long. Germline V gene sequence: CDR1 GTSNPN, CDR2 SVGIG (reference sequence). V dropped 8 bases and J dropped 0 bases, with 11 bases sitting between them. CDR3 coding DNA: TGTGCCAGCAGCTTTTACTCTGGAAACACCATATATTTT. This translates into CASSFYSGNTIYF. Full variable domain (outside the CDR3, taken from reference TRBV30 and TRBJ1-3): SQTIHQWPATLVQPVGSPLSLECTVEGTSNPNLYWYRQAAGRGLQLLFYSVGIGQISSEVPQNLSASRPQDRQFILSSKKLLLSDSGFYLCASSFYSGNTIYFGEGSWLTVV.

The chain joins TRBV19 to TRBJ1-4, with D unclear. The V gene lost 6 bases and the J gene lost 3 bases, with 11 bases spanning the gap. Germline CDR1 is LNHDA and CDR2 is SQIVND (reference sequence). The CDR3 contains 14 residues. Here the CDR3 reads CASSPTVANEKLFF. The CDR3 region has the DNA TGTGCCAGTAGCCCGACTGTCGCTAATGAAAAACTGTTTTTT.

The chain carries TRBV19 and TRBJ2-1; 8 bases are shared with TRBD1. The CDR3 contains 15 residues. V shed 4 bases and J 4 bases; nucleotides not matched to a gene: 6. Looked up from germline, CDR1 is LNHDA and CDR2 is SQIVND (reference sequence). This CDR3 reads CASSKKGDRYNEQFF. CDR3 coding DNA: TGTGCCAGTAGTAAGAAGGGGGACAGGTACAATGAGCAGTTCTTC.

This sequence joins TRBV6-8 and TRBJ1-1, with D possibly being TRBD1 (6 bases). The CDR3 length is 15 residues. Germline loops: CDR1 MNHGY, CDR2 SAAAGT. Trimming took off 6 bases at V and 2 bases at J, with 16 bases between the two ends. The DNA of the CDR3 is TGTGCCAGCAGAAAGACAGGCTACAGAAACACTGAAGCTTTCTTT. It translates to CASRKTGYRNTEAFF.

This clone occurred once. A junction end diverges from the germline sequence, so it may reflect a read error. CDR3 sequence reads: CASSWTASNEQYF. Written as DNA, the CDR3 is TGTGCCAGCAGCTGGACAGCCTCCAACGAGCAGTACTTC. The chain combines TRBV6-7 with TRBJ2-7; maybe TRBD1 (6 bases). TRBV6-7 is an ORF, and what it does is uncertain. The CDR3 extends over 13 amino acids.